The T cell receptor beta chain under discussion was sequenced for a study of T cell changes during pregnancy in multiple sclerosis. This CDR3 has 16 amino acids. V lost 0 bases, J lost 6 bases, and 18 bases lay in between. Germline-derived CDR1 and CDR2 are LNHDA and SQIVND (reference sequence). This clone was picked up one time. Here immunoSEQ multiplex PCR was the method, and the copy in TCRdb shows in-frame clones only, minus some. Of about 13,000 clones in the sample, 90% are singletons; the top ten hold around 13%. V is TRBV19 and J is TRBJ2-7, with a weak D call TRBD1 (7 bases). The sample consisted of CD8+ T cells from peripheral blood mononuclear cells, taken after pregnancy. This TCR derives from a female donor in good health, enrolled as a control in a pregnancy study. CDR3 sequence: CASSIDLEAGGSEQYF. CDR3 sequence (DNA): TGTGCCAGTAGTATAGATCTTGAGGCAGGGGGGAGCGAGCAGTACTTC.